This passage covers 18 T cell receptor beta chains from one sample sequenced in a study of Ad26.COV2.S vaccination and SARS-CoV-2 variants. TCRdb keeps only in-frame clones here, not all; method: immunoSEQ multiplex PCR. The profile covers around 300,000 clones, with approximately 87% appearing a single time and approximately 5.8% taken by the ten largest. Treatment described: roughly 18 received Ad26.COV2.S at low or high dose, single or two shots; about 5 received placebo; per-sample allocation not given. Material that was analyzed had been drawn on day 63 after the first vaccine or placebo injection. This material consisted of peripheral blood, taken in a trial of Ad26.COV2.S vaccine versus placebo. Receptors were obtained from a person between 18 and 59 years old who received the Ad26.COV2.S COVID-19 vaccine or a placebo.

This sequence joins TRBV14 and TRBJ2-1; D gene uncertain. The CDR3 is 15 amino acids. The germline V gene has CDR1 SGHDN and CDR2 FVKESK. V gave up 1 base and J gave up 6 bases, with 13 bases separating them. DNA for the CDR3: TGTGCCAGCAGCCAAGGTCGAGGTCCCCTCAATGAGCAGTTCTTC. This gives the protein CASSQGRGPLNEQFF. Full variable domain (missing parts from reference TRBV14 and TRBJ2-1): EAGVTQFPSHSVIEKGQTVTLRCDPISGHDNLYWYRRVMGKEIKFLLHFVKESKQDESGMPNNRFLAERTGGTYSTLKVQPAELEDSGVYFCASSQGRGPLNEQFFGPGTRLTVL.

The V gene is TRBV7-2, the J gene TRBJ2-5, with D perhaps TRBD2 (6 bases). Per the germline V gene, CDR1 is SGHTA and CDR2 is FQGNSA. The CDR3 totals 17 residues. Trimming pared 1 base from V and 5 bases from J, leaving 20 bases between. The CDR3 DNA reads as TGTGCCAGCAGCTTAGGCCCGGGACTTCCCTCGAGGGAGACCCAGTACTTC. Its protein is CASSLGPGLPSRETQYF.

The chain recombines TRBV7-9 with TRBJ1-1; D not resolved. Germline values: CDR1 SEHNR, CDR2 FQNEAQ (reference sequence). Trimming stripped 2 bases from V and 2 bases from J, with 9 bases between. This CDR3 comprises 14 residues. CDR3 DNA: TGTGCCAGCAGCTTAAGGACGGGAAACACTGAAGCTTTCTTT. It is translated as CASSLRTGNTEAFF.

This clone was seen more than once but under ten times. This rearrangement joins TRBV19 to TRBJ1-2, with D possibly being TRBD1 (6 bases). CDR1 and CDR2 from the germline V gene are LNHDA and SQIVND (reference sequence). The CDR3 consists of 11 residues. The germline V and J ends were trimmed by 8 bases and 8 bases, with 12 bases remaining between them. CDR3 bases: TGTGCCAGTGAATCAGGGGAAGGCTACACCTTC. Protein sequence: CASESGEGYTF.

The chain couples TRBV7-9 to TRBJ1-1, with D possibly matching TRBD1 (5 bases). V lost 9 bases to trimming and J lost 1 base, with 12 bases between them. The V gene's germline CDR1 is SEHNR and CDR2 FQNEAQ (reference sequence). This CDR3 contains 13 residues. The DNA of the CDR3 is TGTGCCAGTAGGGGCAGGAGGAACACTGAAGCTTTCTTT. The encoded protein is CASRGRRNTEAFF.

The chain combines TRBV5-1 with TRBJ2-1; either TRBD1 or TRBD2 may fit D (6 bases each). Trimming removed 6 bases from V and 5 bases from J, with 15 bases in between. Germline CDR1 and CDR2: SGHRS and YFSETQ. The CDR3 length is 14 residues. CDR3 residues: CASNIGGTDNEQFF. DNA of the CDR3: TGCGCCAGCAACATAGGGGGGACGGACAATGAGCAGTTCTTC.

The chain employs TRBV7-9 and TRBJ1-5; D perhaps matches TRBD1 (6 bases). V lost 1 base, J lost 3 bases, and 10 bases lay in between. Per the germline V gene, CDR1 is SEHNR and CDR2 is FQNEAQ (reference sequence). The CDR3 contains 15 residues. CDR3 protein: CASSLGWGPNQPQHF. The CDR3 DNA is TGTGCCAGCAGCTTAGGTTGGGGGCCCAATCAGCCCCAGCATTTT.

V is TRBV3-1 (or the pseudogene TRBV3-2) and J is TRBJ2-7, with 11 bases matching TRBD2. CDR1 LGHDT and CDR2 YNNKEL come from the germline V gene (reference sequence). The CDR3 runs to 15 residues. Trimming removed 4 bases from V and 3 bases from J; junction bases left unmatched: 5. Here the CDR3 reads CASSLSSGRSYEQYV. The CDR3 DNA follows: TGTGCCAGCAGCCTTTCTAGCGGGAGGAGCTACGAGCAGTACGTC.

This clone was recorded only once. J is TRBJ2-7 and V is TRBV6-5; D is possibly TRBD2 (5 bases). Trimming took off 7 bases at V and 2 bases at J, with 12 bases between the two ends. Germline V gives CDR1 MNHEY, CDR2 SVGAGI. The CDR3 is made up of 13 amino acids. CDR3 bases: TGTGCCAGCATTACGGGATATCCCTACGAGCAGTACGTC. It is translated as CASITGYPYEQYV.

The rearrangement joins TRBV19 to TRBJ1-5; D possibly corresponds to TRBD1 (6 bases). From germline, CDR1 is LNHDA and CDR2 SQIVND (reference sequence). V dropped 0 bases and J dropped 5 bases, with 8 bases sitting between them. CDR3 length equals 14 residues. CDR3 sequence (DNA): TGTGCCAGTAGTATAGAGCAGGGGTATCAGCCCCAGCATTTT. Residues: CASSIEQGYQPQHF.

This sequence joins TRBV5-1 and TRBJ2-3, with no clear D. V lost 4 bases and J 4 bases, leaving 13 bases between the germline ends. Germline V gene sequence: CDR1 SGHRS, CDR2 YFSETQ. The CDR3 has 14 amino acids. The CDR3 loop reads CASSPASLADTQYF. CDR3 nucleotide sequence: TGCGCCAGCAGCCCAGCCAGCCTAGCAGATACGCAGTATTTT.

The chain links TRBV4-3 to TRBJ1-1; 7 positions agree with TRBD1. This CDR3 has 16 amino acids. With V trimmed by 0 bases and J by 5 bases, 9 bases remained unmatched. Germline-derived CDR1 and CDR2 are LGHNA and YSLEER. As DNA, the CDR3 is TGCGCCAGCAGCCAAGACCTAGTACAGGGGTGGACTGAAGCTTTCTTT. This gives the protein CASSQDLVQGWTEAFF.

The rearrangement uses TRBV7-9 and TRBJ2-6, with D tentatively TRBD2 (5 bases). This CDR3 has 18 amino acids. Germline V CDR1 and CDR2: SEHNR, FQNEAQ (reference sequence). V lost 3 bases to trimming and J lost 2 bases, with 17 bases between them. CDR3 bases: TGTGCCAGCAGCTTTGTCCCAGGACTGTCGCCTGGGGCCAACGTCCTGACTTTC. Its protein product is CASSFVPGLSPGANVLTF.

In this sample, this clone turned up a few times. V usage is TRBV30 and J usage is TRBJ1-5; D is ambiguous. CDR3 length: 14 amino acids. Per the germline V gene, CDR1 is GTSNPN and CDR2 is SVGIG (reference sequence). Trimming left V 4 bases short and J 4 bases short, with 14 bases between. The CDR3 DNA reads TGTGCCTGGAAAATCCGGGTCCTAAATCAGCCCCAGCATTTT. Translated: CAWKIRVLNQPQHF.

J is TRBJ1-1 and V is TRBV5-4; D gene ambiguous. The CDR3 length is 15 residues. The germline CDR1 and CDR2 sequences are SGHNT and YYREEE (reference sequence). V lost 0 bases and J lost 4, with 13 bases in between. The CDR3, as DNA: TGTGCCAGCAGCTTGGAAGCAGTAGTAGCCACTGAAGCTTTCTTT. Translated, it gives CASSLEAVVATEAFF. Drawing the rest from reference TRBV5-4 and TRBJ1-1, the complete variable domain is ETGVTQSPTHLIKTRGQQVTLRCSSQSGHNTVSWYQQALGQGPQFIFQYYREEENGRGNFPPRFSGLQFPNYSSELNVNALELDDSALYLCASSLEAVVATEAFFGQGTRLTVV.

The chain links TRBV25-1 to TRBJ1-1, with 7 bases aligning to TRBD1. The V gene end was trimmed by 3 bases and the J gene end by 2 bases; junction bases not matched to a gene: 3. The CDR3 covers 14 residues. CDR1 and CDR2 (germline): MGHDK, SYGVNS. CDR3 in amino acids: CASSDDRVNTEAFF. In DNA form, the CDR3 reads TGTGCCAGCAGTGACGACAGGGTCAACACTGAAGCTTTCTTT.

This chain connects TRBV19 to TRBJ2-2; no reliable D call. The V end lost 7 bases, the J end lost 4 bases, and 4 bases lay between the germline ends. CDR3 length: 11 amino acids. The germline V gene encodes CDR1 LNHDA and CDR2 SQIVND (reference sequence). The CDR3 reads CASTLTGELFF. The CDR3 region has the DNA TGTGCCAGTACTCTCACCGGGGAGCTGTTTTTT.

The rearrangement uses TRBV5-1 and TRBJ1-4; D might be TRBD1 (5 bases). V dropped 4 bases and J dropped 4 bases, with 17 bases sitting between them. Germline CDR1 reads SGHRS; CDR2 reads YFSETQ. The CDR3 length is 16 residues. CDR3 residues: CASSEDGGGYNEKLFF. The DNA for the CDR3 is TGCGCCAGCAGCGAGGATGGTGGGGGGTATAATGAAAAACTGTTTTTT.